This T cell receptor (beta chain) was captured in a study of T cell repertoires in ileal Crohn's disease. Whole-study context: All patients had surgery for stricturing (about 60%) or penetrating (about 40%) disease.

Of note for this clone: The target antigen is unknown.

Broader study findings: Clonality above 26.8% at surgery always came with endoscopic recurrence.

The sample's time point: neoterminal ileum biopsy at postoperative endoscopy, about 6 months after surgery. TCRB immunosequencing input was five hundred nanograms of biopsy DNA per sample. This table comes from immunoSEQ multiplex PCR, and its TCRdb copy is limited to in-frame clones, with some not included. Of under 15,000 clones listed, about 82% are singletons. V was shortened by 4 bases and J by 1 base, with 16 bases between the two germline ends. Germline assignment: CDR1 KGHSH and CDR2 LQKENI. The CDR3 contains 16 residues. This sequence originates from an adult with Crohn's disease. The chain joins TRBV18 to TRBJ2-5, with a tentative D call TRBD1 (5 bases). The sequencing input was ileal tissue. CDR3 sequence reads: CASSRPRKGPQETQYF. The DNA for the CDR3 is TGTGCCAGCTCACGACCTCGGAAGGGGCCCCAAGAGACCCAGTACTTC.